This entry features one T cell receptor beta chain sequence. Each CDR3 protein is one row after TCRdb ran MiXCR on the 5' RACE reads. The sample yields around 690,000 distinct CDR3 sequences, 21% seen once. The V and J ends lost 6 bases and 9 bases, in that order; junction bases with no gene match: 10. Germline CDR1 reads SGHRS; CDR2 reads YFSETQ. The CDR3 is 15 amino acids. The source of the sample is a study of identical twins. The same data also went into a second study, on T cells expressing NK-cell markers.

This TCR was recovered from a young woman in good health. The specimen was PBMCs. This sequence joins TRBV5-1 and TRBJ1-6, with 9 bases matching TRBD1. The CDR3 bases are TGCGCCAGCACCCCGGAGGGGACAGGGAGTTCACCCCTCCACTTT. Amino acid sequence: CASTPEGTGSSPLHF. Full variable domain (remainder filled in from reference TRBV5-1 and TRBJ1-6): KAGVTQTPRYLIKTRGQQVTLSCSPISGHRSVSWYQQTPGQGLQFLFEYFSETQRNKGNFPGRFSGRQFSNSRSEMNVSTLELGDSALYLCASTPEGTGSSPLHFGNGTRLTVT.